This is a list of T cell receptor beta chains from one sample in a study of blood T cell repertoires in COVID-19. The repertoire was sequenced with immunoSEQ multiplex PCR; TCRdb's copy has only in-frame clones and lacks some. The sample consists of roughly 74,000 clones, 75% to 90% of them appearing once. Sequenced: PBMCs or T cells enriched from blood (not recorded which). All receptors derive from a woman aged 45-60 years with acute COVID-19. Each CDR3 is given with its conserved first and last residue. A D gene is named only where the DNA matches it firmly. Rows give clone size only sometimes, using once, few, many, or a class for an expanded clone.

J gene	D gene	V gene	clone size	CDR3 DNA	CDR3 protein
TRBJ2-1	.	TRBV20-1	few	TGCAGTGCGGCGGGGTACAATGAGCAGTTCTTC	CSAAGYNEQFF
TRBJ1-4	.	TRBV6-5	.	TGTGCCAGCAGTACCCGGGACAATAATGAAAAACTGTTTTTT	CASSTRDNNEKLFF
TRBJ2-1	TRBD2	TRBV5-1	.	TGCGCCAGCAGCTTCGGGACTAGCAACAATGAGCAGTTCTTC	CASSFGTSNNEQFF
TRBJ2-7	.	TRBV11-2	.	TGTGCCAGCAGCTTTGGCAAGGGGGCCTACGAGCAGTACTTC	CASSFGKGAYEQYF
TRBJ1-1	.	TRBV3-1/TRBV3-2	.	TGTGCCAGCAGCCAAGACAGGGGGAACACTGAAGCTTTCTTT	CASSQDRGNTEAFF
TRBJ2-1	.	TRBV2	.	TGTGCCAGCAGTGGGACTTACAATGAGCAGTTCTTC	CASSGTYNEQFF
TRBJ2-1	.	TRBV1	.	TGCACCAGCAGCCAAGAAAACGGTTTCAATGAGCAGTTCTTC	CTSSQENGFNEQFF
TRBJ2-5	.	TRBV7-9	few	TGTGCCAGCAGCGTGGATGGGGGCCTCAGGGAGACCCAGTACTTC	CASSVDGGLRETQYF
TRBJ2-2	TRBD2	TRBV4-3	.	TGCGCCAGCAGTAAGCGGGAGTGGGACACCGGGGAGCTGTTTTTT	CASSKREWDTGELFF
TRBJ1-1	.	TRBV11-2	.	TGTGCCAGCAGCCCGATAAGGGGGGGAGCCACTGAAGCTTTCTTT	CASSPIRGGATEAFF
TRBJ2-1	.	TRBV5-6	.	TGTGCCAGCAGCTTGGGTCATTACAATGAGCAGTTCTTC	CASSLGHYNEQFF
TRBJ2-2	TRBD2	TRBV13	.	TGTGCCAGCAAGGCGGGAGGGGACGGGGAGCTGTTTTTT	CASKAGGDGELFF
TRBJ2-7	.	TRBV11-2	.	TGTGCCAGCAGCTCGGAGGGACAGTGGCAGTACTTC	CASSSEGQWQYF
TRBJ1-6	TRBD1	TRBV30	.	TGTGCCTGGAGTGTACGAGGGGGCGATTCACCCCTCCACTTT	CAWSVRGGDSPLHF
TRBJ1-5	.	TRBV14	medium-sized	TGTGCCAGCAGCCCCTCCCAGCCCCAGCATTTT	CASSPSQPQHF
TRBJ1-6	.	TRBV7-9	.	TGTGCCAGCAGCTGGACTGAGAATTCACCCCTCCACTTT	CASSWTENSPLHF
TRBJ1-1	TRBD1	TRBV5-1	once	TGCGCCAGCAGGGGACCTACAGGGGCCAACACTGAAGCTTTCTTT	CASRGPTGANTEAFF
TRBJ2-7	.	TRBV4-2	.	TGTGCCAGCAGCCAAGACGGGACCTACGAGCAGTACTTC	CASSQDGTYEQYF
TRBJ2-7	.	TRBV5-1	.	TGCGCCAGCAGAGACGGAGCCTACGAGCAGTACTTC	CASRDGAYEQYF
TRBJ2-5	.	TRBV15	.	TGTGCCACCAGCAGTGTCCGACCAGGGATCGGGGGCCAAGAGACCCAGTACTTC	CATSSVRPGIGGQETQYF
TRBJ2-5	TRBD2	TRBV11-2	.	TGTGCCAGCAGCTTATCGGTCCTAGCGGGTGGAGAGACCCAGTACTTC	CASSLSVLAGGETQYF
TRBJ1-6	TRBD1	TRBV5-1	.	TGCGCCAGCAGCTTGGAAGGGGGCGCGAATTCACCCCTCCACTTT	CASSLEGGANSPLHF
TRBJ1-2	.	TRBV5-4	.	TGTGCCAGCCGACAGGTGGGGGGGCGAGGTGGCTACACCTTC	CASRQVGGRGGYTF
TRBJ2-1	TRBD2	TRBV5-1	.	TGCGCCAGCAGCTATGGTCATAGCGGGAGGGAAGATGAGCAGTTCTTC	CASSYGHSGREDEQFF
TRBJ2-5	.	TRBV29-1	.	TGCAGCGTTGAGAGCGTACAAACGGGGGAGACCCAGTACTTC	CSVESVQTGETQYF
TRBJ2-7	TRBD2	TRBV3-1/TRBV3-2	.	TGTGCCAGCAGCCAAGGTCGCGGGAGGTCCCATTACGAGCAGTACTTC	CASSQGRGRSHYEQYF
TRBJ2-3	TRBD2	TRBV9	.	TGTGCCAGCAGCCCCCGACTAGCTCCTCGAGGAGATACGCAGTATTTT	CASSPRLAPRGDTQYF
TRBJ2-7	.	TRBV4-1	.	TGCGCCAGCAGCCAAGAACAGGGCCCCTACGAGCAGTACTTC	CASSQEQGPYEQYF
TRBJ1-4	.	TRBV6-1	.	TGTGCCAGCAGTGAAGCTCTCCCCTTCGAAAAACTGTTTTTT	CASSEALPFEKLFF
TRBJ2-7	.	TRBV9	.	TGTGCCAGCAGCGTAGGGTTAGCGACGACGGATGTTGCCGAGCAGTACTTC	CASSVGLATTDVAEQYF
TRBJ2-7	.	TRBV27	once	TGTGCCAGCAGTTTCCGGGGAAGCTCCTACGAGCAGTACTTC	CASSFRGSSYEQYF
TRBJ1-1	TRBD1	TRBV19	.	TGTGCCAGTAGTGGACTACAGGGGAGAAACACTGAAGCTTTCTTT	CASSGLQGRNTEAFF
TRBJ2-7	.	TRBV7-9	few	TGTGCCAGCAGCTTAGCGAGGTCGGGTTACGAGCAGTACTTC	CASSLARSGYEQYF
TRBJ2-2	.	TRBV30	.	TGTGCCTGGAGACAACCAGGGGCGAACACCGGGGAGCTGTTTTTT	CAWRQPGANTGELFF
TRBJ2-1	.	TRBV3-1/TRBV3-2	once	TGTGCCAGCAGCCAAGTTAACGACGGAGGCGATGAGCAGTTCTTC	CASSQVNDGGDEQFF
TRBJ2-5	.	TRBV7-8	.	TGTGCCAGCAGCCGACAGGTGGGAGAGACCCAGTACTTC	CASSRQVGETQYF
TRBJ1-5	TRBD1	TRBV19	few	TGTGCCAGTGACAGGGGGCCTTATCAGCCCCAGCATTTT	CASDRGPYQPQHF
TRBJ2-7	TRBD1	TRBV4-1	.	TGCGCCAGCACGCCAGGACAGGGGACCGGTTGGGTGCACGAGCAGTACTTC	CASTPGQGTGWVHEQYF
TRBJ2-3	TRBD2	TRBV3-1/TRBV3-2	once	TGTGCCAGCAGCCAAAGACCCGGGACTAGCGGGTTTACAGATACGCAGTATTTT	CASSQRPGTSGFTDTQYF
TRBJ1-1	TRBD1	TRBV12-5	.	TGTGCTAGTGGTTTGGTTCAAGGGGGCAGGTACACTGAAGCTTTCTTT	CASGLVQGGRYTEAFF
TRBJ2-3	TRBD2	TRBV14	.	TGTGCCAGCAGCCCACTAGCGGGAGGGCCTGGTACGCAGTATTTT	CASSPLAGGPGTQYF
TRBJ1-3	.	TRBV7-9	once	TGTGCCAGCAGCTTAGATTTGGCCTGGCGTACAGATTCTGGAAACACCATATATTTT	CASSLDLAWRTDSGNTIYF
TRBJ2-1	TRBD2	TRBV10-3	.	TGTGCCATCAGTGACACTGGACTAGCGGGCGCAAAGGGACTTCGAGAGCAGTTCTTC	CAISDTGLAGAKGLREQFF
TRBJ2-2	TRBD2	TRBV10-2	.	TGCGCCAGCAGGCGGACTAGCGGGAGTACACCTTTGACCGGGGAGCTGTTTTTT	CASRRTSGSTPLTGELFF
TRBJ1-2	.	TRBV9	.	TGTGCCAGCAGCCCCAGGGGTTCCTATGGCTACACCTTC	CASSPRGSYGYTF
TRBJ2-1	TRBD2	TRBV7-3	.	TGTGCCAGCAGCCCAAAGGGACTAGCGGGAAGCTCGGGTGAGCAGTTCTTC	CASSPKGLAGSSGEQFF
TRBJ2-6	.	TRBV19	.	TGTGCCAGTAGAGAGTCCTCTGGGGCCAACGTCCTGACTTTC	CASRESSGANVLTF